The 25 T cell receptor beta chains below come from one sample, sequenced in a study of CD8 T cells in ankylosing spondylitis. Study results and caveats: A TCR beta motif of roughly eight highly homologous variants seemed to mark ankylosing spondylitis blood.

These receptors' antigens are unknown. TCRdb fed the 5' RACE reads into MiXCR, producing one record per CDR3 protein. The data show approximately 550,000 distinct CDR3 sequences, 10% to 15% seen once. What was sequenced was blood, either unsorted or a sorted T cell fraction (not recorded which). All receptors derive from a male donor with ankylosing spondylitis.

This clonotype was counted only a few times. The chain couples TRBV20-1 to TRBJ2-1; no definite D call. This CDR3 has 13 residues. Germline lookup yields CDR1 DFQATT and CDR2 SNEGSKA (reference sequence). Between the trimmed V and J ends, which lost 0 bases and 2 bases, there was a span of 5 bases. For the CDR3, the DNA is TGCAGTGCTAGAGATGGGACCTACAATGAGCAGTTCTTC. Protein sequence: CSARDGTYNEQFF.

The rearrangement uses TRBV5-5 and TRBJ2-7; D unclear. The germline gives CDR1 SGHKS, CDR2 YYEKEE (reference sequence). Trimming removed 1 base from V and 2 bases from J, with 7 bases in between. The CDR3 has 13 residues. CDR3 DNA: TGTGCCAGCAGCTTGCAGGCGACCTACGAGCAGTACTTC. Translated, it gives CASSLQATYEQYF.

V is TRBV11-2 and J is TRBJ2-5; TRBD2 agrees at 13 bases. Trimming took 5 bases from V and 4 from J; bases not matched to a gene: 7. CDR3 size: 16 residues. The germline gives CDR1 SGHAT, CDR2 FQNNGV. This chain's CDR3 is CASSPQTSGRTETQYF. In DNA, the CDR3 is TGTGCCAGCAGCCCCCAGACTAGCGGGAGGACAGAGACCCAGTACTTC.

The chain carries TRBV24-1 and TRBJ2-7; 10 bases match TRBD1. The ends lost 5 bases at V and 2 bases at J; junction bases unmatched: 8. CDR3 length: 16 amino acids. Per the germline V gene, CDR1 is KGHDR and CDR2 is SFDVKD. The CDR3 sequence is CATSVWDRGKPYEQYV. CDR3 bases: TGTGCCACCAGTGTCTGGGACAGGGGAAAACCCTACGAGCAGTACGTC.

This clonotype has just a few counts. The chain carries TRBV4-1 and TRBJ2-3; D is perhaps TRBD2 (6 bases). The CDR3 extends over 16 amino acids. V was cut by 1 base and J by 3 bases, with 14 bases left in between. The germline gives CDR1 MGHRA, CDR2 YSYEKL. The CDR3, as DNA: TGCGCCAGCAGCCAAGTCGGGGGAGAGGGGACAGATACGCAGTATTTT. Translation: CASSQVGGEGTDTQYF.

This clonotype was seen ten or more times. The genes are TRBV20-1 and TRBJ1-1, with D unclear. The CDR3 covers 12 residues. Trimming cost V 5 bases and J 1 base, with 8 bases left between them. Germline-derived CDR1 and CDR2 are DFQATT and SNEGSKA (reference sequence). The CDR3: CSAPGSNTEAFF. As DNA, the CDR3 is TGCAGTGCTCCTGGGTCGAACACTGAAGCTTTCTTT.

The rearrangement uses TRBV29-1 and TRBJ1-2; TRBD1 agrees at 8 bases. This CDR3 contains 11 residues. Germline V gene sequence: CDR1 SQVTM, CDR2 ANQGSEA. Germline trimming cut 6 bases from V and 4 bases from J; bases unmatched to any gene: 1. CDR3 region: CSVTGGYGYTF. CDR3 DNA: TGCAGCGTCACAGGGGGCTATGGCTACACCTTC.

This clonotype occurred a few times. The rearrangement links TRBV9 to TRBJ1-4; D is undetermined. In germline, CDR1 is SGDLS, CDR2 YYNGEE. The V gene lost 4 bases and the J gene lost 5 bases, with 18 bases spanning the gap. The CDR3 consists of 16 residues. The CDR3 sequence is CASSPRGVTRNEKLFF. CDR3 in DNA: TGTGCCAGCAGCCCCCGCGGGGTTACGAGGAATGAAAAACTGTTTTTT.

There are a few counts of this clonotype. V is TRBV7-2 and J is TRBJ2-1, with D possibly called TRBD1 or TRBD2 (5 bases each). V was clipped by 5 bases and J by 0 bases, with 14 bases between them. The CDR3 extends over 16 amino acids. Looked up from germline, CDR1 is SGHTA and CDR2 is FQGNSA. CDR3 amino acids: CASSPDGDPSYNEQFF. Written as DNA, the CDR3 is TGTGCCAGCAGCCCAGATGGGGACCCCTCCTACAATGAGCAGTTCTTC. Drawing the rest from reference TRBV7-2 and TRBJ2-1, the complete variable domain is GAGVSQSPSNKVTEKGKDVELRCDPISGHTALYWYRQSLGQGLEFLIYFQGNSAPDKSGLPSDRFSAERTGGSVSTLTIQRTQQEDSAVYLCASSPDGDPSYNEQFFGPGTRLTVL.

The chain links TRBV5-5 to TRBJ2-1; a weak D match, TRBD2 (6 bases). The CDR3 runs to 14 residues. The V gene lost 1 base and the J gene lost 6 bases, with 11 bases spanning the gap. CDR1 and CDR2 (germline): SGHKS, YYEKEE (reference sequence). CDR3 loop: CASSLRAGGNEQFF. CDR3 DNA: TGTGCCAGCAGCTTGCGAGCGGGCGGCAATGAGCAGTTCTTC.

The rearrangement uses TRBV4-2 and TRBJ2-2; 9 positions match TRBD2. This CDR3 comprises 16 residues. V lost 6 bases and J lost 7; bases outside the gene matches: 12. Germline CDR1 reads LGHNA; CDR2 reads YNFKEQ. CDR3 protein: CASRRLAGSQGGELFF. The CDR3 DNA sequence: TGTGCCAGCAGGAGGCTAGCGGGAAGTCAGGGCGGGGAGCTGTTTTTT.

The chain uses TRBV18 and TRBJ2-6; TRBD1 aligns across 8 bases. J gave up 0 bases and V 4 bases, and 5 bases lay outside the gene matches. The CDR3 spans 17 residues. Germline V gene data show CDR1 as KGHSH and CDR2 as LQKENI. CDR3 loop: CASSRGQGDSGANVLTF. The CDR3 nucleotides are TGTGCCAGCTCACGCGGACAGGGCGACTCTGGGGCCAACGTCCTGACTTTC.

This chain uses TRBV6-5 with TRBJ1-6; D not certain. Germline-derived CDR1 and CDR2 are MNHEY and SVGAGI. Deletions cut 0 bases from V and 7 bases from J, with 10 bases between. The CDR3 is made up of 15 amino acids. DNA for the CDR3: TGTGCCAGCAGTTACTCGGCAGGAAGAAATTCACCCCTCCACTTT. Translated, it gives CASSYSAGRNSPLHF.

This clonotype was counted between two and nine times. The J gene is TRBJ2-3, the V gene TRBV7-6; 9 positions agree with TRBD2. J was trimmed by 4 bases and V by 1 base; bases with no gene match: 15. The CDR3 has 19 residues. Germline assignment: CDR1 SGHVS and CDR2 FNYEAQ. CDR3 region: CASSLGGGVLAGSPDTQYF. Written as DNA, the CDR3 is TGTGCCAGCAGCTTAGGGGGGGGAGTGCTAGCGGGATCACCAGATACGCAGTATTTT. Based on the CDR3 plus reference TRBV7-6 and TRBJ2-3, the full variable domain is GAGVSQSPRYKVTKRGQDVALRCDPISGHVSLYWYRQALGQGPEFLTYFNYEAQQDKSGLPNDRFSAERPEGSISTLTIQRTEQRDSAMYRCASSLGGGVLAGSPDTQYFGPGTRLTVL.

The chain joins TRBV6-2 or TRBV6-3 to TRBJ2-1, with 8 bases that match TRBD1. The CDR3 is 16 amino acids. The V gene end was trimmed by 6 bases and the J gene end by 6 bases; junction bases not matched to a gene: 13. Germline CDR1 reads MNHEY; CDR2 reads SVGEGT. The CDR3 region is CASRPGTGRPLNEQFF. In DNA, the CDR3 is TGTGCCAGCAGGCCCGGGACAGGACGTCCCCTCAATGAGCAGTTCTTC.

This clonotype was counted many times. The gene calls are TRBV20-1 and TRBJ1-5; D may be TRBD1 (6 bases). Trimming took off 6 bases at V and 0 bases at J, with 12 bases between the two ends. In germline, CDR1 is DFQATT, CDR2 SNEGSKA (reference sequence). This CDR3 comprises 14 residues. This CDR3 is CSATGPVSNQPQHF. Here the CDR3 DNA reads TGCAGTGCCACAGGGCCAGTTAGCAATCAGCCCCAGCATTTT.

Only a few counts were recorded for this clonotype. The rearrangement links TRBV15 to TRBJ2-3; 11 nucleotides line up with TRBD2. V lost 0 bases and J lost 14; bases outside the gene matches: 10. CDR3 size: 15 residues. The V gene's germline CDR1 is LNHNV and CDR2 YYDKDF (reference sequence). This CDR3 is CATSRDQLAGGLRYF. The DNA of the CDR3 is TGTGCCACCAGCAGAGATCAGCTAGCGGGAGGTCTGCGGTATTTT.

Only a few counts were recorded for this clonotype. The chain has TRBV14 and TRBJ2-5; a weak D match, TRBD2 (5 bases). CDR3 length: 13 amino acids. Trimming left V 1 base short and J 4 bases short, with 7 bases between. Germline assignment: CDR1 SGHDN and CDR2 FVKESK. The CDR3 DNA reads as TGTGCCAGCAGCCAAGTTGCGGGAGAGACCCAGTACTTC. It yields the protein CASSQVAGETQYF.

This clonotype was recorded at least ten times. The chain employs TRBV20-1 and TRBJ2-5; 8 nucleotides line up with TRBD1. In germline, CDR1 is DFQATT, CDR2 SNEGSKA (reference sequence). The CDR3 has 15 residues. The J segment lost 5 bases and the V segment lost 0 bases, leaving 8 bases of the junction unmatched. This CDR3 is CSARDPTGAGETQYF. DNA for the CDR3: TGCAGTGCTAGAGATCCGACAGGGGCGGGGGAGACCCAGTACTTC.

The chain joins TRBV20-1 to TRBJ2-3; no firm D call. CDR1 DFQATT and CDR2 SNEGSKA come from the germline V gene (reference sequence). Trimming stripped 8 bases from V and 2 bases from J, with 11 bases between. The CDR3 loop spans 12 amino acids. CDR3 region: CSPARPTDTQYF. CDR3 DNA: TGCAGTCCGGCTCGCCCCACAGATACGCAGTATTTT.

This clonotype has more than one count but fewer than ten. DNA of the CDR3: TGCGCCAGCGCCTACGGACAGAACACTGAAGCTTTCTTT. It encodes CASAYGQNTEAFF. The chain has TRBV5-1 and TRBJ1-1, with D possibly matching TRBD1 (5 bases). The germline V gene encodes CDR1 SGHRS and CDR2 YFSETQ. This CDR3 is built from 13 residues. Trimming took off 7 bases at V and 1 base at J, with 11 bases between the two ends.

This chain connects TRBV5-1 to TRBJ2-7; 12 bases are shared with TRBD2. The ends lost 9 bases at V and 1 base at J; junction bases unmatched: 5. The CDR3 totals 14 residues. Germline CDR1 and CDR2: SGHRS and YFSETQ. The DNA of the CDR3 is TGCGCCACCCGGACTAGCGGGGATTCCTACGAGCAGTACTTC. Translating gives CATRTSGDSYEQYF.

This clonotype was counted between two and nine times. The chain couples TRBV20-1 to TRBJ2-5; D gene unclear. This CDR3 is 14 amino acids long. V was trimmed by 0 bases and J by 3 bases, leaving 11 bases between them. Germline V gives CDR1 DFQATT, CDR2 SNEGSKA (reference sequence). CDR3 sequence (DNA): TGCAGTGCTAGAGATGGAAGGGCCGAAGAGACCCAGTACTTC. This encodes CSARDGRAEETQYF.

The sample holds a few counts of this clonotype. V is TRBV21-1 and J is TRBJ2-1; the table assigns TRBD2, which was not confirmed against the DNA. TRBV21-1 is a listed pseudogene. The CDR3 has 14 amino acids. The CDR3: CASSNYEGGNEQFF. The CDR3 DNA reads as TGTGCCAGCAGCAATTATGAGGGTGGAAATGAGCAGTTCTTC.

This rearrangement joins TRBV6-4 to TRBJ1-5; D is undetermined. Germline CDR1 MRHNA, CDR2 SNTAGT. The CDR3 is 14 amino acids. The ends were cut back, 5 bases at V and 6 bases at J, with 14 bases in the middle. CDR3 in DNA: TGTGCCAGCAGTCCCGAGCGGGCCGGTCAGCCCCAGCATTTT. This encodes CASSPERAGQPQHF.